These T cell receptor beta chains were read from a single sample in a study of monozygotic twins with cystic fibrosis. Method: immunoSEQ multiplex PCR; TCRdb's copy keeps in-frame clones and lacks some. The sample yields around 17,000 clones, about 96% seen once. The sample comprised blood. The receptors were sampled from a girl under 10 years old with cystic fibrosis. The CDR3 runs from the conserved cysteine through the conserved F or W. Fields, in order: clone size, D gene, J gene, CDR3 length, V gene, CDR3 DNA, CDR3 protein. D genes are given only for firm matches. Clone sizes are given selectively: once, few, many, or a class where the clone is expanded.

. . TRBJ1-1 14 TRBV6-5 TGTGCCAGCAGTTACACATTCGGGGGCCGAGAAGCTTTCTTT CASSYTFGGREAFF
. . TRBJ1-1 13 TRBV9 TGTGCCAGCAGCGTACAGGGGAACACTGAAGCTTTCTTT CASSVQGNTEAFF
once TRBD2 TRBJ2-1 18 TRBV7-2 TGTGCCAGCAGCTGGGGACTAGCGGGGGTCCGAAGGGGGAATGAGCAGTTCTTC CASSWGLAGVRRGNEQFF
. TRBD2 TRBJ2-7 16 TRBV4-2 TGTGCCAGCAGCCAAGGTCGCAGGGAGGGAGTCTACGAGCAGTACTTC CASSQGRREGVYEQYF
. . TRBJ1-5 15 TRBV6-5 TGTGCCAGCAGCCTTACGGGGCTTTGGGATCAGCCCCAGCATTTT CASSLTGLWDQPQHF
. . TRBJ1-5 17 TRBV7-9 TGTGCCAGCAGCTTAGCGTCCGGGACGGGGAGTCATCAGCCCCAGCATTTT CASSLASGTGSHQPQHF
. . TRBJ1-6 16 TRBV5-6 TGTGCCAGCAGCCCACGACAGGCGCCCTATAATTCACCCCTCCACTTT CASSPRQAPYNSPLHF
. TRBD1 TRBJ2-7 15 TRBV7-8 TGTGCCAGCAGCTTAGATCACAGGGGGCTGTACGAGCAGTACTTC CASSLDHRGLYEQYF
once . TRBJ1-5 14 TRBV6-1 TGTGCCAGCAGTCCTCAAAATGGCAATCAGCCCCAGCATTTT CASSPQNGNQPQHF
. TRBD1 TRBJ2-7 16 TRBV18 TGTGCCAGCTCCCAGTCACAGGGGGCTGATTTCTACGAGCAGTACTTC CASSQSQGADFYEQYF
. . TRBJ1-2 13 TRBV28 TGTGCCAGCAGTGGACAGATAAACTATGGCTACACCTTC CASSGQINYGYTF
. TRBD1 TRBJ2-1 14 TRBV2 TGTGCCAGCAACTGGGACAGGGGGCTGGATGAGCAGTTCTTC CASNWDRGLDEQFF
. TRBD2 TRBJ2-7 15 TRBV4-3 TGCGCCAGCAGCCAAGAAGGTAGCGGGGTCTACGAGCAGTACTTC CASSQEGSGVYEQYF
. . TRBJ2-1 19 TRBV18 TGTGCCAGCTCACCAAATCCCCTTTCTCCAGTTAGCTCCTACAATGAGCAGTTCTTC CASSPNPLSPVSSYNEQFF
. . TRBJ1-1 12 TRBV11-3 TGTGCCAGCAGCCCCAGGGGAACTGAAGCTTTCTTT CASSPRGTEAFF
. . TRBJ1-1 15 TRBV11-2 TGTGCCAGCAGCTCGGGGATTGGGCCCTCCACTGAAGCTTTCTTT CASSSGIGPSTEAFF
. TRBD1 TRBJ1-1 15 TRBV2 TGTGCCAACACCCCCGCCGGGACAGGGGGTTTTGAAGCTTTCTTT CANTPAGTGGFEAFF
. TRBD2 TRBJ2-7 16 TRBV14 TGTGCCAGCAGCCCGCTTGGGAGGGAGTTTACCTACGAGCAGTACTTC CASSPLGREFTYEQYF
. . TRBJ1-5 16 TRBV7-9 TGTGCCAGCAGCTTAGGAGGGGAAAATAGCAATCAGCCCCAGCATTTT CASSLGGENSNQPQHF
once . TRBJ1-5 17 TRBV5-1 TGCGCCAGCAGTTATTGGGAGCCGCCGAATAGCAATCAGCCCCAGCATTTT CASSYWEPPNSNQPQHF
. . TRBJ2-5 14 TRBV18 TGTGCCAGCTCACCACCACCGTCCAAAGAGACCCAGTACTTC CASSPPPSKETQYF
. . TRBJ1-3 15 TRBV18 TGTGCCAGCTCACTCGTGGCTTCCTCTGGAAACACCATATATTTT CASSLVASSGNTIYF
. TRBD1 TRBJ2-7 13 TRBV7-9 TGTGCCAGCAGCGAGACAGGGGAACTTGAGCAGTACTTC CASSETGELEQYF
. TRBD1 TRBJ1-2 15 TRBV7-2 TGTGCCAGCAGCCCCCCACCGGGACAGGGGTCTGGCTACACCTTC CASSPPPGQGSGYTF
. . TRBJ1-6 17 TRBV19 TGTGCCAGTAGTATACAGGGAAGGAGCTCCTATAATTCACCCCTCCACTTT CASSIQGRSSYNSPLHF
. . TRBJ2-3 13 TRBV6-6 TGTGCCAGCAGTTTTTCACCCCTAGATACGCAGTATTTT CASSFSPLDTQYF
. . TRBJ1-1 15 TRBV5-6 TGTGCCAGCAGCAGCCCCGGGACAACTGACACTGAAGCTTTCTTT CASSSPGTTDTEAFF
. . TRBJ2-2 15 TRBV13 TGTGCCAGCAGCTTCGAACCTAAAGGCACCGGGGAGCTGTTTTTT CASSFEPKGTGELFF
. TRBD1 TRBJ2-3 15 TRBV5-8 TGTGCCAGCAGCTTGATGACAGGGAGCACAGATACGCAGTATTTT CASSLMTGSTDTQYF
. TRBD2 TRBJ2-7 17 TRBV4-2 TGTGCCAGCAGCCAGTCCCTCCAGCGGGGGTCGCTCTACGAGCAGTACTTC CASSQSLQRGSLYEQYF
. . TRBJ2-5 17 TRBV7-9 TGTGCCAGCAGCTTAGGGTCCGGGACTCCGGGGGCAGAGACCCAGTACTTC CASSLGSGTPGAETQYF
. TRBD1 TRBJ1-2 11 TRBV28 TGTGCCAGCCACAGGGGGCCCGGCTACACCTTC CASHRGPGYTF
. . TRBJ2-3 10 TRBV14 TGTGCCAGTAAGGGAGATACGCAGTATTTT CASKGDTQYF
. . TRBJ1-6 14 TRBV2 TGTGCCAGCAGTGAGGAGGATAAAGGTTCACCCCTCCACTTT CASSEEDKGSPLHF
once . TRBJ1-1 15 TRBV5-5 TGTGCCAGCAGCTTGGTTTTTGGACAGAGCACTGAAGCTTTCTTT CASSLVFGQSTEAFF